One sample yielded the 8 T cell receptor beta chains listed below, sequenced in a study of T cells after posttransplantation cyclophosphamide. The naive gate required viable CD3+CD4+ or CD3+CD8+ cells with CCR7+CD45RA+CD45RO-CD95-CD27+CD28+ phenotype. Data came from immunoSEQ multiplex PCR; TCRdb stores just in-frame clones and leaves some out. The sample holds approximately 30,000 clones, 85% to 95% seen once. Sequencing used naive CD4+ T cells sorted from PBMCs. These receptors originate from an older woman in good health, CMV-negative, and a related stem cell transplant donor.

This chain links TRBV19 with TRBJ1-6, with TRBD1 identical over 10 bases. J lost 6 bases, V lost 6 bases, and 5 bases had no gene match. The CDR3 length is 15 residues. Per germline, CDR1 LNHDA and CDR2 SQIVND (reference sequence). The CDR3 bases are TGTGCCAGTAGGGCTCGACAGGGGGCTAATTCACCCCTCCACTTT. This gives the protein CASRARQGANSPLHF.

The chain joins TRBV12-2 to TRBJ1-1; TRBD1 was called by the table and not checked on the DNA. TRBV12-2 corresponds to a pseudogene. The CDR3 sequence is 14 residues long. CDR3 amino acids: CASRLKQRNTEAFF. The CDR3 DNA is TGTGCAAGTCGCTTAAAACAGAGGAACACTGAAGCTTTCTTT.

CDR3 amino acids: CASSMGTGSSGANVLTF. CDR3 coding DNA: TGTGCCAGTAGTATGGGGACAGGCAGCTCTGGGGCCAACGTCCTGACTTTC. This chain joins TRBV19 and TRBJ2-6; 8 bases are a match to TRBD1. The junction had 4 bases not matched to a gene; V was cut back by 3 bases and J by 0 bases. The CDR3 is made up of 17 amino acids. Per germline, CDR1 LNHDA and CDR2 SQIVND (reference sequence).

The J gene is TRBJ2-6, the V gene TRBV5-1; D call uncertain. V was shortened by 1 base and J by 0 bases, with 5 bases between the two germline ends. Germline CDR1 SGHRS, CDR2 YFSETQ. This CDR3 is 15 amino acids long. CDR3 residues: CASSLTFSGANVLTF. In nucleotides, the CDR3 is TGCGCCAGCAGCTTGACTTTCTCTGGGGCCAACGTCCTGACTTTC. The entire variable domain, with the rest obtained from reference TRBV5-1 and TRBJ2-6, is as follows: KAGVTQTPRYLIKTRGQQVTLSCSPISGHRSVSWYQQTPGQGLQFLFEYFSETQRNKGNFPGRFSGRQFSNSRSEMNVSTLELGDSALYLCASSLTFSGANVLTFGAGSRLTVL.

This clone was seen once. This chain uses TRBV11-2 with TRBJ2-5, with 11 bases lining up with TRBD2. The CDR3 sequence is 16 residues long. J lost 5 bases, V lost 5 bases, and 10 bases had no gene match. Germline CDR1 is SGHAT and CDR2 is FQNNGV. The chain's CDR3 is CASSQGGASGRETQYF. The CDR3 nucleotides are TGTGCCAGCAGCCAGGGAGGGGCTAGCGGGAGGGAGACCCAGTACTTC.

This clone was detected once. V is TRBV5-6 and J is TRBJ2-7; a possible D gene is TRBD2 (5 bases). The ends were cut back, 0 bases at V and 12 bases at J, with 16 bases in the middle. CDR3 length equals 13 residues. The germline CDR1 and CDR2 sequences are SGHDT and YYEEEE. The CDR3 DNA is TGTGCCAGCAGCTTGGGACCGGCGGGCGATAGGTACTTC. This encodes CASSLGPAGDRYF.

The rearrangement links TRBV5-1 to TRBJ2-5, with TRBD1 matching over 7 bases. V lost 4 bases, J lost 5 bases, and 14 bases stayed unmatched. The CDR3 length is 16 residues. CDR1 is SGHRS, CDR2 YFSETQ, per germline. Here the CDR3 DNA reads TGCGCCAGCAGCGTGGCCAAAACAGGGGAGTGGGAGACCCAGTACTTC. This codes for CASSVAKTGEWETQYF.

This sequence joins TRBV5-1 and TRBJ2-1, with 7 bases that match TRBD1. With 0 bases clipped from V and 6 bases from J, the junction kept 6 bases outside the gene matches. Germline assignment: CDR1 SGHRS and CDR2 YFSETQ. This CDR3 region has 15 residues. CDR3 nucleotide sequence: TGCGCCAGCAGCTTGGCGGTTCAGGGGGTCAATGAGCAGTTCTTC. Protein product: CASSLAVQGVNEQFF.